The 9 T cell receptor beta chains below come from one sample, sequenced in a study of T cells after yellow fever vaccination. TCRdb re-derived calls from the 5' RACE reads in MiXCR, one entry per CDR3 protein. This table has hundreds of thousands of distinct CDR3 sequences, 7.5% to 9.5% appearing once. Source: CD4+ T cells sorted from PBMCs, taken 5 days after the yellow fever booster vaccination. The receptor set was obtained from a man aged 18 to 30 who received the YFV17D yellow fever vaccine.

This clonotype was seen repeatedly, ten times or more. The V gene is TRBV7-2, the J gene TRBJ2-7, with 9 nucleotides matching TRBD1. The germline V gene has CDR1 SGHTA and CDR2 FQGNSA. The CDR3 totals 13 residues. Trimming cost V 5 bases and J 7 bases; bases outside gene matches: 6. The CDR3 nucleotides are TGTGCCAGCAGCCCCGGGACAGGGAGAGAGCAGTACGTC. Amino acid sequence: CASSPGTGREQYV.

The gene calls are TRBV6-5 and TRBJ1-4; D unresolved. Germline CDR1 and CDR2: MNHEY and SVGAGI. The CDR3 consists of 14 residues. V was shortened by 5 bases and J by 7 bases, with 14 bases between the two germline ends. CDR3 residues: CASSVPGNGEKLFF. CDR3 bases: TGTGCCAGCAGTGTACCCGGGAACGGTGAAAAACTGTTTTTT.

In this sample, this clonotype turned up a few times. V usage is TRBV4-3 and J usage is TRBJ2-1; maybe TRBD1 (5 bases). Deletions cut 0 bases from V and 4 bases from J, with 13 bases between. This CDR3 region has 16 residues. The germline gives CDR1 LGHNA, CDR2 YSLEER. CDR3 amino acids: CASSQDGAPGYNEQFF. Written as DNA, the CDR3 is TGCGCCAGCAGCCAAGATGGGGCGCCGGGTTACAATGAGCAGTTCTTC.

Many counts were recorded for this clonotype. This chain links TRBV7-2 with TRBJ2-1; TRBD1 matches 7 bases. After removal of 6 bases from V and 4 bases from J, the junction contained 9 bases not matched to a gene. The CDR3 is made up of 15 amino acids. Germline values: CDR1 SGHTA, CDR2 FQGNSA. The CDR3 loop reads CASRITGTDYNEQFF. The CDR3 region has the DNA TGTGCCAGCAGAATAACCGGGACAGATTACAATGAGCAGTTCTTC.

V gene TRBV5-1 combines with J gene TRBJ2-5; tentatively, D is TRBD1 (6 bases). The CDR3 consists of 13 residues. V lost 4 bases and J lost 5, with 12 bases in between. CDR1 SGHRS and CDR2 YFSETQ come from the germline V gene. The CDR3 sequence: CASSGGQWETQYF. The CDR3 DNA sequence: TGCGCCAGCAGCGGGGGCCAGTGGGAGACCCAGTACTTC.

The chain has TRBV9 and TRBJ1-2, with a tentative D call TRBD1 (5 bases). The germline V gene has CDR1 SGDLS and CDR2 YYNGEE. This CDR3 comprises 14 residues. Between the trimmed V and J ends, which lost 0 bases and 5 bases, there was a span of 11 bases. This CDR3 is CASSVDQGRYGYTF. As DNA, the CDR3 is TGTGCCAGCAGCGTAGATCAGGGAAGGTATGGCTACACCTTC.

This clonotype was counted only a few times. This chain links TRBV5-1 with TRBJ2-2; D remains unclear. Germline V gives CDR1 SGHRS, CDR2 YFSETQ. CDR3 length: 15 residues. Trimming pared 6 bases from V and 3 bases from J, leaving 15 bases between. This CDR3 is CASTQGGFYTGELFF. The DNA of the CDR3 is TGCGCCAGCACCCAAGGTGGCTTTTACACCGGGGAGCTGTTTTTT.

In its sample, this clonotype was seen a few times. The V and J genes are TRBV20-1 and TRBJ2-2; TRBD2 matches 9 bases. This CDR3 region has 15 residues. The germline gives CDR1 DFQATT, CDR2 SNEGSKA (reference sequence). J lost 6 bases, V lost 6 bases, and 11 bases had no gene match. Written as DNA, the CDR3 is TGCAGTGCCCCTAACGGCGGGGGGGCCTCCGGGGAGCTGTTTTTT. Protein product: CSAPNGGGASGELFF.

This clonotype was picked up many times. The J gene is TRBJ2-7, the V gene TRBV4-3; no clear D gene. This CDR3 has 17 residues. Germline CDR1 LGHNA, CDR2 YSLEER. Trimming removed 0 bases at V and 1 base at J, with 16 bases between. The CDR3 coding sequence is TGCGCCAGCAGCCAAGAAATTAGAACGATCGTTTCCTACGAGCAGTACTTC. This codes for CASSQEIRTIVSYEQYF.